The sequence of this T cell receptor (beta chain) was determined in a study of beta chain features in type 1 diabetes. Notes on the study in general: Among patients, naive, central memory and Treg TCRB repertoires appeared more similar than among healthy donors. Shorter TCRB CDR3s, moderately but significantly so, marked every one of the four CD4+ subsets in Type 1 diabetes patients. Small HLA sub-analyses could not settle whether HLA shapes TCRB rearrangement.

Every isolated RNA sample was fully reverse transcribed, so sequencing captured expressed TCRB transcripts. Sequenced by immunoSEQ multiplex PCR; TCRdb stores in-frame clones only, minus some. Here the sample spans 25,000 to 30,000 clones, less than 70% being singletons. Comment on this clone: Its antigen is unknown.

The sequence came from a woman under 40 with type 1 diabetes. The specimen sequenced was Tregs from blood.

CDR3 sequence (DNA): TGTGCCATCAGGCAGACAGAGCGGGGCACTGAAGCTTTCTTT. Translated, it gives CAIRQTERGTEAFF. The V and J genes are TRBV10-3 and TRBJ1-1, with TRBD1 as a possible D gene (5 bases). Germline V gives CDR1 ENHRY, CDR2 SYGVKD. Trimming left V 6 bases short and J 4 bases short, with 15 bases between. There are 14 residues in the CDR3.